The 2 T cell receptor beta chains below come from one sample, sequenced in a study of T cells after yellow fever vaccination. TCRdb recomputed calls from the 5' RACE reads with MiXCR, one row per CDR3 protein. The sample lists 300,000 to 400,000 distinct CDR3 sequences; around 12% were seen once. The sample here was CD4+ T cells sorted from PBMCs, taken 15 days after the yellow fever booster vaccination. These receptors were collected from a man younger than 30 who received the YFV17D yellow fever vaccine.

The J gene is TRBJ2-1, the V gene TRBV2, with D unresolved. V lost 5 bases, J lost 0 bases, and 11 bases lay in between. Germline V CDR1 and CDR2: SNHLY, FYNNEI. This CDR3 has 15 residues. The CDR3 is CASSRQSSSYNEQFF. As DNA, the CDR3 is TGTGCCAGCAGTAGGCAGTCAAGCTCCTACAATGAGCAGTTCTTC.

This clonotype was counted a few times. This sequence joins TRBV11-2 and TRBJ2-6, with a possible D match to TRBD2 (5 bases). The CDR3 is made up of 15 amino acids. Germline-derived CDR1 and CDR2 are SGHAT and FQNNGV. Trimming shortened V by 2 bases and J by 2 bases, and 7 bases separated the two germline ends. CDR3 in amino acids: CASSLWRAGANVLTF. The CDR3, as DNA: TGTGCCAGCAGCTTATGGCGGGCTGGGGCCAACGTCCTGACTTTC.